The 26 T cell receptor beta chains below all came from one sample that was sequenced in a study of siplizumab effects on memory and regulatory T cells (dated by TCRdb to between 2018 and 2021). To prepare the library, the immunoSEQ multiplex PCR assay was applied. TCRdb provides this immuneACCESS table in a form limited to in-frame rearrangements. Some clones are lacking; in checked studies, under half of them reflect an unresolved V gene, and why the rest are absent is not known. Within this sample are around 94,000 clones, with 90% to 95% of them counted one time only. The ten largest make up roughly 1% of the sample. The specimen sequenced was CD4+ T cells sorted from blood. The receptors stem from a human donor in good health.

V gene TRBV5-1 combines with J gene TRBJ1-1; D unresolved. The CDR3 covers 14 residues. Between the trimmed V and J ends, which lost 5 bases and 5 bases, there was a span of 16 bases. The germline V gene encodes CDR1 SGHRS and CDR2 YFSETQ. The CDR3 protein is CASRREVETTEAFF. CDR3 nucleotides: TGCGCCAGCAGGAGGGAGGTAGAAACAACTGAAGCTTTCTTT.

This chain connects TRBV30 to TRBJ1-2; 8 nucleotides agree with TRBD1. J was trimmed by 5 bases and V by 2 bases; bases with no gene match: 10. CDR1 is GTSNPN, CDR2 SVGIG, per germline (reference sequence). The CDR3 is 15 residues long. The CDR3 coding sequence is TGTGCCTGGAGTCAGAGGTTACAGGGGGGTTATGGCTACACCTTC. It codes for CAWSQRLQGGYGYTF.

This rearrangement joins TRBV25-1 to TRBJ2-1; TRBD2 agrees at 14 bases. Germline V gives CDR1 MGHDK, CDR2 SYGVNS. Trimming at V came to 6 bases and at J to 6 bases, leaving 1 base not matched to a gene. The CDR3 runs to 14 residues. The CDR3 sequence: CASRTSGRANEQFF. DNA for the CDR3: TGTGCCAGCAGGACTAGCGGGAGGGCCAATGAGCAGTTCTTC.

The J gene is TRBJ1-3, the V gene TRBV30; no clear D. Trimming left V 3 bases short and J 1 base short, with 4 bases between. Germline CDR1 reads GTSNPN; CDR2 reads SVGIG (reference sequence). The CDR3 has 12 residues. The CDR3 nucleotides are TGTGCCTGGAGCGGGTCTGGAAACACCATATATTTT. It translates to CAWSGSGNTIYF.

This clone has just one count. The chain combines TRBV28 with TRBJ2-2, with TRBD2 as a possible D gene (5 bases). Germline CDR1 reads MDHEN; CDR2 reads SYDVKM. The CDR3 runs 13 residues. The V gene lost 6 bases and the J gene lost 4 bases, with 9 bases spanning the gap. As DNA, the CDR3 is TGTGCCAGCAGCCGGGATCTCACCGGGGAGCTGTTTTTT. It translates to CASSRDLTGELFF.

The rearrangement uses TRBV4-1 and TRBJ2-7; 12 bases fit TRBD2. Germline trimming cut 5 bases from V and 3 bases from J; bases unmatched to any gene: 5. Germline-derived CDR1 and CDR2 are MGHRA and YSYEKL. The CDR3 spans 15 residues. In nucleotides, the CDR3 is TGCGCCAGCAGCTTTGGGACTAGCGGGCACTACGAGCAGTACTTC. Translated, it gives CASSFGTSGHYEQYF.

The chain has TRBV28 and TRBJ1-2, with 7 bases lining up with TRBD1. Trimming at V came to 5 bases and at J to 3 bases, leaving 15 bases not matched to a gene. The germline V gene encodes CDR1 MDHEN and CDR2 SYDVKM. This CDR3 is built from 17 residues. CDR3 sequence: CASSTLGRGGSHYGYTF. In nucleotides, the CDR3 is TGTGCCAGCAGTACGTTGGGCAGGGGGGGCTCCCACTATGGCTACACCTTC.

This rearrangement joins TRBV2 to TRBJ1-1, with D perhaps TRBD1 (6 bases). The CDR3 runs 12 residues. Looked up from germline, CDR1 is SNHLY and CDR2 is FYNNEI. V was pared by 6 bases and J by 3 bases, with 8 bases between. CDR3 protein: CASRDRHTEAFF. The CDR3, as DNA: TGTGCCAGCAGAGACAGGCACACTGAAGCTTTCTTT.

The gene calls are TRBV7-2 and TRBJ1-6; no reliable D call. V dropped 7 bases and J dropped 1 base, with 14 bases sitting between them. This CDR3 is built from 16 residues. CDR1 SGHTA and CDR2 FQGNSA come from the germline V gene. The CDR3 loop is CASTTGLGSYNSPLHF. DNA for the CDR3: TGTGCCAGCACCACGGGTCTCGGATCCTATAATTCACCCCTCCACTTT.

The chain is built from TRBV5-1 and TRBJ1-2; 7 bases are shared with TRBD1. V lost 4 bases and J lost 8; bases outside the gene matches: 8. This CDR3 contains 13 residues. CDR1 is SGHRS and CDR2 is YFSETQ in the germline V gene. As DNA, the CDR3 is TGCGCCAGCAGCCCAGGGGGAGGTTTCGGCTACACCTTC. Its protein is CASSPGGGFGYTF.

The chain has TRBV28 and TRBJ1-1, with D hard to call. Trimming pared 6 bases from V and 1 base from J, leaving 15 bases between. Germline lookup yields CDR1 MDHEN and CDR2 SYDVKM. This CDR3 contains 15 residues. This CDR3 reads CASSTPELRNTEAFF. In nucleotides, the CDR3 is TGTGCCAGCAGCACACCGGAGCTTCGGAACACTGAAGCTTTCTTT. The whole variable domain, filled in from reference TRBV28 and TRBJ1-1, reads DVKVTQSSRYLVKRTGEKVFLECVQDMDHENMFWYRQDPGLGLRLIYFSYDVKMKEKGDIPEGYSVSREKKERFSLILESASTNQTSMYLCASSTPELRNTEAFFGQGTRLTVV.

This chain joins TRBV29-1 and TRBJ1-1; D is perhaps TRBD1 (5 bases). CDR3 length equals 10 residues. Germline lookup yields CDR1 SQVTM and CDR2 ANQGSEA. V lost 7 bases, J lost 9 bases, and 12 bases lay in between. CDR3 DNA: TGCAGCGGCGAAGCAGGGCAAGCTTTCTTT. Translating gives CSGEAGQAFF.

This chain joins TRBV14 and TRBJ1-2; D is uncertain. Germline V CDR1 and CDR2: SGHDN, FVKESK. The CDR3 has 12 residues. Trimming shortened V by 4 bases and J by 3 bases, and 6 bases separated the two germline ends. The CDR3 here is CASSRGYYGYTF. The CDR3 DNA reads TGTGCCAGCAGCCGAGGGTACTATGGCTACACCTTC.

In DNA, the CDR3 is TGTGCCAGCAGCCCGAGGGGGGGGCTTAGCACAGATACGCAGTATTTT. Amino acids: CASSPRGGLSTDTQYF. The genes are TRBV7-8 and TRBJ2-3; possibly TRBD2 for D (7 bases). V gave up 5 bases and J gave up 0 bases, with 15 bases separating them. The germline CDR1 and CDR2 sequences are SGHVS and FQNEAQ. The CDR3 length is 16 residues.

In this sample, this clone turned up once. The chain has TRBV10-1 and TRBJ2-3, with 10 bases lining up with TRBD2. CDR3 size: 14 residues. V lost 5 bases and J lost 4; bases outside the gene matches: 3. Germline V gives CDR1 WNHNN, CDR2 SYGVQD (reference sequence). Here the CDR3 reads CASSSSGSPDTQYF. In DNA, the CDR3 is TGCGCCAGCAGTTCTAGCGGGAGTCCAGATACGCAGTATTTT.

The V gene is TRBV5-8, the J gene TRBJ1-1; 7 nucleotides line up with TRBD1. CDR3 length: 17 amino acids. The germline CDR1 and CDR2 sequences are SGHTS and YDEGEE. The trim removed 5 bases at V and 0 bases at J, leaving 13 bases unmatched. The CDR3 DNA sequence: TGTGCCAGCAGTATTAGACAGGGACTTAAGATGAACACTGAAGCTTTCTTT. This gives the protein CASSIRQGLKMNTEAFF.

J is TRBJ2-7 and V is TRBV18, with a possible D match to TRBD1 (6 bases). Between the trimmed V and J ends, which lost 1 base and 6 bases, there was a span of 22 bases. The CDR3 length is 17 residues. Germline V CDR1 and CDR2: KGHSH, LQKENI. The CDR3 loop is CASSPLALGQHFAEQYF. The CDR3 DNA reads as TGTGCCAGCTCACCACTAGCGTTGGGACAACATTTTGCCGAGCAGTACTTC.

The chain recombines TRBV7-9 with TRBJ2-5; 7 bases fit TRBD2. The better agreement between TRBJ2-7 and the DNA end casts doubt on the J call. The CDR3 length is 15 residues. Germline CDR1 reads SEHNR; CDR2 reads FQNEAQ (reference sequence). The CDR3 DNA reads TGTGCCAGCAGCAATCCAGGACTAGGGGCCTACGAGCAGTACTTC. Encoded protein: CASSNPGLGAYEQYF.

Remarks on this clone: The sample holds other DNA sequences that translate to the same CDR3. As DNA, the CDR3 is TGTGCCAGCAGTTATACTAGAAGAGAGACCCAGTACTTC. Amino acid sequence: CASSYTRRETQYF. This rearrangement joins TRBV6-5 to TRBJ2-5; TRBD2 might be the D (5 bases). Looked up from germline, CDR1 is MNHEY and CDR2 is SVGAGI. This CDR3 is 13 amino acids long. V dropped 3 bases and J dropped 4 bases, with 9 bases sitting between them.

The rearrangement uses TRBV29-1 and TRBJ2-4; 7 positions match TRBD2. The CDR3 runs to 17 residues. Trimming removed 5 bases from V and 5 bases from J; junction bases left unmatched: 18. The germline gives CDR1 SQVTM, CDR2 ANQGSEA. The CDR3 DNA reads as TGCAGCGTTTACGAGGGGTTAGAGGGAGGGAGCCAAAACATTCAGTACTTC. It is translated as CSVYEGLEGGSQNIQYF. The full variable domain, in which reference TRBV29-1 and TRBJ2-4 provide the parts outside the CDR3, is SAVISQKPSRDICQRGTSLTIQCQVDSQVTMMFWYRQQPGQSLTLIATANQGSEATYESGFVIDKFPISRPNLTFSTLTVSNMSPEDSSIYLCSVYEGLEGGSQNIQYFGAGTRLSVL.

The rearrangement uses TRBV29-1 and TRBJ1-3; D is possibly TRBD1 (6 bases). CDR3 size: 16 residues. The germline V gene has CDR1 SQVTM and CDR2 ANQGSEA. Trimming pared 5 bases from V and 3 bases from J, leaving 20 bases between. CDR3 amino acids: CSVRGFWGANGNTIYF. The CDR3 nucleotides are TGCAGCGTTAGGGGGTTCTGGGGGGCCAATGGAAACACCATATATTTT.

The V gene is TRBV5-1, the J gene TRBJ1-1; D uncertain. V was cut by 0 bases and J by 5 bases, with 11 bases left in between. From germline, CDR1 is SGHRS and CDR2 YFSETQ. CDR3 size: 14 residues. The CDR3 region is CASSLARHGTEAFF. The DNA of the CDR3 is TGCGCCAGCAGCTTGGCCCGGCACGGAACTGAAGCTTTCTTT.

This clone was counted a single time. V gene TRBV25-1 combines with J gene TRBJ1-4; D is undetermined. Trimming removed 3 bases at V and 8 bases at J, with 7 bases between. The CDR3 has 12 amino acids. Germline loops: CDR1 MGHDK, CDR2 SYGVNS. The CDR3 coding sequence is TGTGCCAGCAGTGATCCTTGGGAAAAACTGTTTTTT. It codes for CASSDPWEKLFF.

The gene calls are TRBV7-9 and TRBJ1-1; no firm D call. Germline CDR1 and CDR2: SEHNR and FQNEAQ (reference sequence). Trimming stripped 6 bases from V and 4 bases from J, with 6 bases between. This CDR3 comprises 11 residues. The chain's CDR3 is CASRTATEAFF. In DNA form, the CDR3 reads TGTGCCAGCAGAACGGCCACTGAAGCTTTCTTT.

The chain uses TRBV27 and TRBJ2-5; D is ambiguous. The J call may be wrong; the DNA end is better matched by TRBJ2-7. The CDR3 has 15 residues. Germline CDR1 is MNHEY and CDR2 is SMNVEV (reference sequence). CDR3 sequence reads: CASSFPRPTTYEQYF. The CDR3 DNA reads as TGTGCCAGCAGTTTTCCGAGACCGACGACCTACGAGCAGTACTTC.

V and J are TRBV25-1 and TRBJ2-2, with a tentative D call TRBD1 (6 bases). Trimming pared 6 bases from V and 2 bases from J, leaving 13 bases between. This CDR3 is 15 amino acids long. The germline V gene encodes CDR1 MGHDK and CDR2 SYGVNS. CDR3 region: CASRPGHLNTGELFF. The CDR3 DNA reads TGTGCCAGCAGACCGGGACACCTAAACACCGGGGAGCTGTTTTTT.